The source of this TCR beta chain is a study of blood T cell repertoires in COVID-19. Study overall: Sources were T cells, B-cell-depleted T cells, or PBMCs; the material itself was cDNA or gDNA.

The germline V gene encodes CDR1 SGHNT and CDR2 YYREEE (reference sequence). Trimming took off 0 bases at V and 4 bases at J, with 17 bases between the two ends. The length of the CDR3 is 17 residues. Clones were sequenced by immunoSEQ multiplex PCR, and TCRdb holds only the in-frame ones, with some missing. The sample has fewer than 350,000 clones; more than 75% are singletons. The study drew participants aged roughly 18 to 89 years from 20 to 30 US areas. This clonotype was obtained from a woman in her thirties or forties with acute COVID-19. The sample taken for sequencing was PBMCs or T cells enriched from blood (not recorded which). This chain connects TRBV5-4 to TRBJ1-3; unclear D gene. The CDR3 DNA is TGTGCCAGCAGCTTGGCGGGAAGCGGAATGGGCGGAAACACCATATATTTT. Translation gives CASSLAGSGMGGNTIYF.